This is a list of T cell receptor beta chains from one sample in a study of blood T cells in healthy people across ages. One entry per CDR3 protein results from TCRdb running MiXCR on the 5' RACE reads. The sample has under 2,000,000 distinct CDR3 sequences; 49% are singletons. Material: blood. The receptor set was obtained from a woman between 40 and 55 years old in good health. CDR3s include the opening cysteine and the closing phenylalanine or tryptophan. Fields, in order: J gene, V gene, clone size, D gene, CDR3 protein, CDR3 DNA. A D gene is named only where the DNA matches it firmly. The listing skips clone size in some rows; elsewhere it reads once, few, many or a size class.

TRBJ2-1 | TRBV6-2/TRBV6-3 | - | TRBD1 | CASRYTGTGPNEQFF | TGTGCCAGCAGATATACCGGGACAGGGCCTAATGAGCAGTTCTTC
TRBJ2-1 | TRBV6-5 | - | - | CASSRLNNEQFF | TGTGCCAGCAGCCGCCTAAACAATGAGCAGTTCTTC
TRBJ2-3 | TRBV9 | - | - | CASSVPQSTDTQYF | TGTGCCAGCAGCGTACCCCAGAGCACAGATACGCAGTATTTT
TRBJ2-5 | TRBV12-3/TRBV12-4 | - | TRBD2 | CASSLQLAGVQETQYF | TGTGCCAGCAGTTTGCAACTAGCGGGGGTCCAAGAGACCCAGTACTTC
TRBJ1-1 | TRBV6-5 | - | TRBD1 | CASSLTSTGKAEAFF | TGTGCCAGCAGTCTCACCTCGACAGGGAAGGCTGAAGCTTTCTTT
TRBJ2-1 | TRBV27 | - | - | CASSPVGAYNEQFF | TGTGCCAGCAGCCCCGTGGGAGCTTACAATGAGCAGTTCTTC
TRBJ1-5 | TRBV7-2 | - | TRBD1 | CASSTGGEQPQHF | TGTGCCAGCAGCACAGGGGGCGAACAGCCCCAGCATTTT
TRBJ2-3 | TRBV5-1 | few | - | CASSQGWDTQYF | TGCGCCAGCAGCCAAGGGTGGGATACGCAGTATTTT
TRBJ2-7 | TRBV10-3 | - | TRBD1 | CAISAPGQGVSEQYF | TGTGCCATCAGTGCCCCGGGGCAGGGGGTCAGCGAGCAGTACTTC
TRBJ2-4 | TRBV7-2 | - | - | CASSPPQNIQYF | TGTGCCAGCAGCCCCCCTCAAAACATTCAGTACTTC
TRBJ2-3 | TRBV5-1 | few | TRBD2 | CASTLSGGKPPDTQYF | TGCGCCAGCACTCTTAGCGGGGGGAAGCCGCCAGATACGCAGTATTTT
TRBJ2-5 | TRBV7-2 | - | - | CASSLHLTAEETQYF | TGTGCCAGCAGCTTACACCTTACGGCCGAAGAGACCCAGTACTTC
TRBJ2-4 | TRBV7-6 | - | TRBD1 | CANSPATGGNIQYF | TGTGCCAACAGCCCTGCAACAGGGGGAAACATTCAGTACTTC
TRBJ2-5 | TRBV6-5 | - | - | CASSHPVSETQYF | TGTGCCAGCAGTCACCCCGTGTCTGAGACCCAGTACTTC
TRBJ2-1 | TRBV6-5 | - | TRBD1 | CASREDRGKQFF | TGTGCCAGCAGGGAGGACAGGGGCAAGCAGTTCTTC
TRBJ2-3 | TRBV27 | - | - | CASSLLGSPNTQYF | TGTGCCAGCAGTTTGTTGGGGTCGCCCAATACGCAGTATTTT
TRBJ2-6 | TRBV6-1 | few | TRBD1 | CASRVGQPNVLTF | TGTGCCAGCAGGGTGGGACAGCCTAACGTCCTGACTTTC
TRBJ2-3 | TRBV15 | - | - | CATSRDFGGHTDTQYF | TGTGCCACCAGCAGAGATTTTGGGGGTCACACAGATACGCAGTATTTT
TRBJ2-5 | TRBV5-1 | - | TRBD2 | CASSSGTRQETQYF | TGCGCCAGCAGCTCCGGGACTAGACAAGAGACCCAGTACTTC
TRBJ1-1 | TRBV28 | few | - | CASTVGGVNTEAFF | TGTGCCAGCACCGTAGGGGGGGTGAACACTGAAGCTTTCTTT
TRBJ2-3 | TRBV9 | few | - | CASSVATGGLPSTDTQYF | TGTGCCAGCAGCGTAGCTACCGGGGGACTGCCTAGCACAGATACGCAGTATTTT
TRBJ1-2 | TRBV29-1 | - | - | CSVEDEQGPGGGYTF | TGCAGCGTTGAAGATGAGCAGGGCCCCGGGGGGGGCTACACCTTC
TRBJ2-7 | TRBV7-2 | - | - | CASSLEETYEQYF | TGTGCCAGCAGCTTAGAGGAGACCTACGAGCAGTACTTC
TRBJ1-2 | TRBV10-1 | - | - | CASSETVGLRDGYTF | TGCGCCAGCAGTGAAACAGTCGGCCTTCGAGATGGCTACACCTTC
TRBJ2-4 | TRBV7-2 | - | TRBD2 | CASQTSGGPSPQYF | TGTGCCAGCCAGACTAGCGGGGGGCCAAGCCCCCAGTACTTC
TRBJ2-5 | TRBV21-1 | once | - | CASSKGRQFQETQYF | TGTGCCAGCAGCAAAGGCCGACAGTTCCAAGAGACCCAGTACTTC
TRBJ2-4 | TRBV27 | - | TRBD1 | CASSSHSGTGNIQYF | TGTGCCAGCAGTAGTCACTCCGGGACAGGGAACATTCAGTACTTC
TRBJ2-5 | TRBV10-3 | - | - | CAISEGAGETQYF | TGTGCCATCAGTGAAGGGGCGGGAGAGACCCAGTACTTC
TRBJ2-5 | TRBV11-2 | few | - | CASSPLVQETQYF | TGTGCCAGCAGCCCCCTCGTTCAAGAGACCCAGTACTTC
TRBJ2-1 | TRBV7-9 | - | - | CASSALGSASSYNEQFF | TGTGCCAGCAGCGCCCTAGGAAGCGCTAGCTCCTACAATGAGCAGTTCTTC
TRBJ2-1 | TRBV7-8 | many | - | CASSIQDPGDVSEQFF | TGTGCCAGCAGCATACAGGACCCTGGGGATGTATCTGAGCAGTTCTTC
TRBJ2-1 | TRBV10-3 | - | TRBD2 | CAISNPREGVDEQFF | TGTGCCATTTCGAACCCGCGGGAGGGTGTGGATGAGCAGTTCTTC
TRBJ2-4 | TRBV18 | - | TRBD1 | CASSLRPGQGGNTKNIQYF | TGTGCCAGCTCTCTTCGCCCGGGACAGGGCGGAAATACCAAAAACATTCAATACTTC
TRBJ1-2 | TRBV5-1 | - | - | CASSLESWVGGYGYTF | TGCGCCAGCAGCTTGGAGTCTTGGGTGGGCGGCTATGGCTACACCTTC
TRBJ1-2 | TRBV7-2 | - | - | CASSPEEAGSGYGYTF | TGTGCCAGCAGCCCAGAGGAGGCCGGCTCGGGCTATGGCTACACCTTC
TRBJ2-7 | TRBV7-2 | few | - | CASSLEPDLSYEQYF | TGTGCCAGCAGCTTGGAACCAGACCTGTCCTACGAGCAGTACTTC
TRBJ1-6 | TRBV20-1 | - | - | CSATAGSPNSPLHF | TGCAGTGCTACCGCAGGTTCGCCGAATTCACCCCTCCACTTT
TRBJ2-3 | TRBV12-3/TRBV12-4 | few | - | CASSLAAEEYF | TGTGCCAGCAGTTTAGCGGCTGAGGAGTATTTT
TRBJ2-4 | TRBV20-1 | - | - | CSASPGASGDIQYF | TGCAGTGCTAGCCCGGGAGCTTCGGGTGACATTCAGTACTTC
TRBJ2-3 | TRBV2 | - | TRBD1 | CASRRDRVILGGSTDTQYF | TGTGCCAGCAGGCGGGACAGGGTTATTCTCGGGGGCTCCACAGATACGCAGTATTTT
TRBJ1-1 | TRBV5-1 | - | - | CASSLGPGETEAFF | TGCGCCAGCAGCTTGGGACCGGGAGAAACTGAAGCTTTCTTT
TRBJ1-5 | TRBV20-1 | - | TRBD1 | CSASGDRAPNQPQHF | TGCAGTGCTAGCGGGGACAGGGCACCCAATCAGCCCCAGCATTTT
TRBJ2-3 | TRBV7-8 | - | - | CASSLLNRETRTDTQYF | TGTGCCAGCAGCTTATTGAATCGGGAGACCCGCACAGATACGCAGTATTTT
TRBJ1-2 | TRBV24-1 | few | - | CATSDFPTGNDGYTF | TGTGCCACCAGTGATTTCCCCACAGGGAACGACGGCTACACCTTC
TRBJ2-1 | TRBV20-1 | - | - | CSAHQGLDGYNEQFF | TGCAGTGCTCATCAGGGTCTAGATGGATACAATGAGCAGTTCTTC
TRBJ2-1 | TRBV7-2 | - | - | CASSFRIGDEQFF | TGTGCCAGCAGCTTCCGGATTGGGGATGAGCAGTTCTTC
TRBJ2-7 | TRBV6-5 | - | TRBD2 | CASSDGTSLNEQYF | TGTGCCAGCAGTGACGGGACTAGTCTCAACGAGCAGTACTTC
TRBJ2-7 | TRBV5-1 | - | - | CASSSAGRGVGEQYF | TGCGCCAGCAGCTCAGCAGGCAGGGGAGTAGGGGAGCAGTACTTC
TRBJ2-3 | TRBV9 | few | - | CASSVVQGTDTQYF | TGTGCCAGCAGTGTTGTACAGGGCACAGATACGCAGTATTTT
TRBJ1-2 | TRBV20-1 | - | - | CSATSPKWYGYTF | TGCAGTGCTACGAGCCCCAAGTGGTATGGCTACACCTTC
TRBJ2-5 | TRBV10-3 | - | TRBD1 | CAIRPDRGQETQYF | TGTGCCATCAGACCGGACAGGGGCCAAGAGACCCAGTACTTC
TRBJ2-5 | TRBV29-1 | few | TRBD1 | CSYGQGVGETQYF | TGCAGCTACGGACAGGGAGTGGGAGAGACCCAGTACTTC
TRBJ2-5 | TRBV2 | - | TRBD1 | CASSPRGDRGGVQETQYF | TGTGCCAGCAGTCCTCGCGGGGACAGGGGAGGGGTACAAGAGACCCAGTACTTC